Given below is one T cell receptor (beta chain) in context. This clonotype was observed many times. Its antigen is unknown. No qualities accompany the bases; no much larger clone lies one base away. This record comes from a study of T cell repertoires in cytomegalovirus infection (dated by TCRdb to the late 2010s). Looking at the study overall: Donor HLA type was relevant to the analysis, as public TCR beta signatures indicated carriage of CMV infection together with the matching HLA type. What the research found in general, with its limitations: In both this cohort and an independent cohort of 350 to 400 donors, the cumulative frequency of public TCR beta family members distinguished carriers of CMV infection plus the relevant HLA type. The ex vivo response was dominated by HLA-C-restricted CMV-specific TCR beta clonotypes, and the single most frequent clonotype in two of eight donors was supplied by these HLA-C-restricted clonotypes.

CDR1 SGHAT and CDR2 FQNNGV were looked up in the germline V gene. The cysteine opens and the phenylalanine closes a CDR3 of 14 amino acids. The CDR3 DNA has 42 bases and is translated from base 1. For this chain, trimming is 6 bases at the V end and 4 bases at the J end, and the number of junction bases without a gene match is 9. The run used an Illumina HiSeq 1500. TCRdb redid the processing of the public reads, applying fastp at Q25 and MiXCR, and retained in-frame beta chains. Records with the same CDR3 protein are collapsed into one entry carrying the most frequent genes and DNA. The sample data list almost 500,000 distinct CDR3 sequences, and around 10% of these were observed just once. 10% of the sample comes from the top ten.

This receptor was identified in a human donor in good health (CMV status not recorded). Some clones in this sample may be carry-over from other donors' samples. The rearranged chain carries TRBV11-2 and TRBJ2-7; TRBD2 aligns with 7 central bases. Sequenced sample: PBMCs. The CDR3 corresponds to CASSSPRGKYEQYF. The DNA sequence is TGTGCCAGCAGTTCGCCGCGGGGGAAGTACGAGCAGTACTTC.